There are many counts of the clone carrying this TCR beta chain. The CDR3 regions of TCR beta were amplified from RNA transcripts. HTBI primers were the set used in a first-round RT-PCR of the TCR CDR3. One entry per CDR3 protein, called by TCRdb with MiXCR from the multiplex PCR reads. Among some 270,000 distinct CDR3 sequences listed, around 24% were seen once. V lost 5 bases, J lost 0 bases, and 20 bases lay in between. The CDR3 loop spans 18 amino acids. The data were taken from a study of T cells in Graves' hyperthyroidism and ophthalmopathy. V usage is TRBV12-3 or TRBV12-4 and J usage is TRBJ2-4; TRBD2 might be the D (6 bases). The clonotype originates from a middle-aged woman with Graves' ophthalmopathy. Sequencing used blood. CDR3 sequence (DNA): TGTGCCAGCAGTCGTTGGCGGGACCCCTCCTTAGCCAAAAACATTCAGTACTTC. It yields the protein CASSRWRDPSLAKNIQYF.